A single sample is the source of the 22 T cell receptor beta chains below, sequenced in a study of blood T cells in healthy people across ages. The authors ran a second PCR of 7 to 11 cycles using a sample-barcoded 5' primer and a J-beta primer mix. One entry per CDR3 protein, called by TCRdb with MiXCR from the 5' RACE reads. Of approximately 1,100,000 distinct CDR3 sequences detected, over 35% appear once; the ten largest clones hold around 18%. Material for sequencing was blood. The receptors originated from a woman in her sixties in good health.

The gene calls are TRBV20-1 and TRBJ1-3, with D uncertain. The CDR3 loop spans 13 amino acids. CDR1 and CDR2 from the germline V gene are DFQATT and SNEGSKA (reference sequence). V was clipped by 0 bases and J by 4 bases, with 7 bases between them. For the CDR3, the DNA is TGCAGTGCTAGAGATAGTAGGGGAAACACCATATATTTT. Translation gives CSARDSRGNTIYF.

CDR3 nucleotides: TGTGCCAGCAGCGCCGATCTTCGCACAGATACGCAGTATTTT. This encodes CASSADLRTDTQYF. The chain links TRBV12-3 or TRBV12-4 to TRBJ2-3, with unresolved D. The CDR3 covers 14 residues. V lost 6 bases, J lost 1 base, and 11 bases lay in between.

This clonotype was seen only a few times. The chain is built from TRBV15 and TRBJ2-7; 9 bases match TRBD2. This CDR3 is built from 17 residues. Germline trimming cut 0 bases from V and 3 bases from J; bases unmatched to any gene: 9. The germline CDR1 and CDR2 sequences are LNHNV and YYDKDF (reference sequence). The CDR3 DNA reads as TGTGCCACCAGCAGAGATAATAAAAGGACTAGCGTCTACGAGCAGTACTTC. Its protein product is CATSRDNKRTSVYEQYF. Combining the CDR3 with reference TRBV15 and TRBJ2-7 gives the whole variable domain DAMVIQNPRYQVTQFGKPVTLSCSQTLNHNVMYWYQQKSSQAPKLLFHYYDKDFNNEADTPDNFQSRRPNTSFCFLDIRSPGLGDTAMYLCATSRDNKRTSVYEQYFGPGTRLTVT.

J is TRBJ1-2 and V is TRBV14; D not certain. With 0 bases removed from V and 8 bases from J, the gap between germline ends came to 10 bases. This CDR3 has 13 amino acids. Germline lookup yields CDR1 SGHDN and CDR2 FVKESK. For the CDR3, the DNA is TGTGCCAGCAGCCAAGAGCTTCGGGAGGGCTACACCTTC. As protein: CASSQELREGYTF. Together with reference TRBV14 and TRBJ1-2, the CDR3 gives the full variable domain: EAGVTQFPSHSVIEKGQTVTLRCDPISGHDNLYWYRRVMGKEIKFLLHFVKESKQDESGMPNNRFLAERTGGTYSTLKVQPAELEDSGVYFCASSQELREGYTFGSGTRLTVV.

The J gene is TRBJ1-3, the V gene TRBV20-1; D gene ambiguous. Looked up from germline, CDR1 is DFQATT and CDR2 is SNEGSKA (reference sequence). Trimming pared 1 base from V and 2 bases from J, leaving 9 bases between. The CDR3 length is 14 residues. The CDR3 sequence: CSARARIPGNTIYF. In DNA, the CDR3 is TGCAGTGCTAGAGCCAGGATCCCTGGAAACACCATATATTTT.

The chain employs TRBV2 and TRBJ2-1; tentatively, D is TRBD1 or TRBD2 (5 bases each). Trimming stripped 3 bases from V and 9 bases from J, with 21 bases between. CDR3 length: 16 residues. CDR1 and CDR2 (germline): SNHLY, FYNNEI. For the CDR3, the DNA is TGTGCCAGCAGTGATGGGACGCAGAGCCCGTATGGTGAGCAGTTCTTC. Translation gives CASSDGTQSPYGEQFF. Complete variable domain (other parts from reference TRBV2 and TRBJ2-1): EPEVTQTPSHQVTQMGQEVILRCVPISNHLYFYWYRQILGQKVEFLVSFYNNEISEKSEIFDDQFSVERPDGSNFTLKIRSTKLEDSAMYFCASSDGTQSPYGEQFFGPGTRLTVL.

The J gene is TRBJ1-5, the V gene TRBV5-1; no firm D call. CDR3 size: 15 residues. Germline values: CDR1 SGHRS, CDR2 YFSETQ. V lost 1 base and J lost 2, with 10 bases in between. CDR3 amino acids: CASSLFPGGNQPQHF. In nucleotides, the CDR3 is TGCGCCAGCAGCTTGTTCCCGGGAGGCAATCAGCCCCAGCATTTT.

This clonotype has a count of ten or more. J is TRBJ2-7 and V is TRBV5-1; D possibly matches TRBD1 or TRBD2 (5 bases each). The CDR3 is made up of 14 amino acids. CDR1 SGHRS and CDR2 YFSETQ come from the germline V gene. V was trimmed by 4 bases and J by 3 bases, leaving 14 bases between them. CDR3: CASSPAGTHYEQYF. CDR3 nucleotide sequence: TGCGCCAGCAGCCCAGCCGGGACGCACTACGAGCAGTACTTC.

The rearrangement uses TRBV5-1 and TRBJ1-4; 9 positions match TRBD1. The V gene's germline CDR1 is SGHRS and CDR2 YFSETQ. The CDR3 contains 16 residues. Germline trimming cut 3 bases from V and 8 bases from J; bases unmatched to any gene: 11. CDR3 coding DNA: TGCGCCAGCAGCTCGCGAACCGGGACAGGGAACGAAAAACTGTTTTTT. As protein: CASSSRTGTGNEKLFF.

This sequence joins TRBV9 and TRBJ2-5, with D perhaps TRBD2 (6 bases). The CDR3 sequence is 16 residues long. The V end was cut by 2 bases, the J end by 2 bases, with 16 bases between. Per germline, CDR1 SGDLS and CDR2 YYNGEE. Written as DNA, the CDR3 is TGTGCCAGCAGCGTCGGTGGGAGCGGACTACAAGAGACCCAGTACTTC. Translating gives CASSVGGSGLQETQYF.

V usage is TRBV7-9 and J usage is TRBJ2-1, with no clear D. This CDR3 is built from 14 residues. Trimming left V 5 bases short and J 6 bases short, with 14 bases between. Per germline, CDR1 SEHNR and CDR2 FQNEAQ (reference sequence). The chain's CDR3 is CASSVDSPGNEQFF. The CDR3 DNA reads TGTGCCAGCAGCGTAGATAGTCCTGGCAATGAGCAGTTCTTC.

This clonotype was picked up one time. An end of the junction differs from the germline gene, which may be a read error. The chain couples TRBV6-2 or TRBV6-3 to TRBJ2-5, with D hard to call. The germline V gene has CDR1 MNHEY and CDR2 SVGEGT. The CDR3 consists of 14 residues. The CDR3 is CASSSQWALIGQYF. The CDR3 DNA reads TGCGCCAGCAGTTCCCAGTGGGCTTTAATAGGGCAGTACTTC.

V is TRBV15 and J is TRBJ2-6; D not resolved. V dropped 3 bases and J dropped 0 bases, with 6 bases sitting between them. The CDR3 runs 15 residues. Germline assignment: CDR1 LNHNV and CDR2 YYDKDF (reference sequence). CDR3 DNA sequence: TGTGCCACCAGCAGGTCGAGCTCTGGGGCCAACGTCCTGACTTTC. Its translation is CATSRSSSGANVLTF.

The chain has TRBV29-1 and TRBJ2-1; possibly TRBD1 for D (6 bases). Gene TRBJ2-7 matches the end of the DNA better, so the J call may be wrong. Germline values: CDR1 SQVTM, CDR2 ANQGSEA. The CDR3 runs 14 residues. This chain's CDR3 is CSVDQTGVYNEQYF. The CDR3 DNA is TGCAGCGTTGATCAGACAGGTGTCTACAATGAGCAGTACTTC.

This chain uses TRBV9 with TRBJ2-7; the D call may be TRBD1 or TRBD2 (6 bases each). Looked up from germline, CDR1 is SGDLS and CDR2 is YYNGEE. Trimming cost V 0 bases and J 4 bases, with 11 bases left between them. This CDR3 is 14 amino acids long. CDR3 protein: CASSVDGGRYEQYF. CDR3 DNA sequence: TGTGCCAGCAGCGTAGATGGGGGGCGATACGAGCAGTACTTC.

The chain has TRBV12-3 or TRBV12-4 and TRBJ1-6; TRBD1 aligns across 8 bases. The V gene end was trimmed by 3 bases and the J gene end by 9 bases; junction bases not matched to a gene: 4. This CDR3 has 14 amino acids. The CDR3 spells CASSFGTGSSPLHF. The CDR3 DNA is TGTGCCAGCAGTTTCGGGACAGGCTCTTCACCCCTCCACTTT.

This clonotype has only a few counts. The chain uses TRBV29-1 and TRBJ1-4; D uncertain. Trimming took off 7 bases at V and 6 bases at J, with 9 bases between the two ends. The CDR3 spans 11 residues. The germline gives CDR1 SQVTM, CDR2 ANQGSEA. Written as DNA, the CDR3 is TGCAGCGGGGGTTGGGATGAAAAACTGTTTTTT. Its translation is CSGGWDEKLFF.

The CDR3 DNA reads as TGTGCCAGCAGACTTACCCGGGACATCTATGGCTACACCTTC. This gives the protein CASRLTRDIYGYTF. V gene TRBV2 combines with J gene TRBJ1-2, with D possibly matching TRBD1 (6 bases). From germline, CDR1 is SNHLY and CDR2 FYNNEI. Trimming took 6 bases from V and 4 from J, leaving 15 bases between them. The CDR3 has 14 amino acids.

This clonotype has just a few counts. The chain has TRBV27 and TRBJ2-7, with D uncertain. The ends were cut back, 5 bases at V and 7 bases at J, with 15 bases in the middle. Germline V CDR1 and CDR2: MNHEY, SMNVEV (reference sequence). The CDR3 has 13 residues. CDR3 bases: TGTGCCAGCAGTCCCTCCGGGCCGAGGGAGCAGTACTTC. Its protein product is CASSPSGPREQYF.

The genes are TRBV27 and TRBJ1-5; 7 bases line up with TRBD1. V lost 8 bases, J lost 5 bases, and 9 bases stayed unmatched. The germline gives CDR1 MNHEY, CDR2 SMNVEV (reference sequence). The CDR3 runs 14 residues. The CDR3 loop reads CASRVTGRHQPQHF. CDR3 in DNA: TGTGCCAGCCGTGTGACAGGGAGACATCAGCCCCAGCATTTT.

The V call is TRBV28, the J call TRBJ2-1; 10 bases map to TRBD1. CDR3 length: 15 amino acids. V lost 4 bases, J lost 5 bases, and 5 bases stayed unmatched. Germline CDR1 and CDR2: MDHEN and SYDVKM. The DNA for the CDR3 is TGTGCCAGCAGTTCCCGGGACAGGGGTCACAATGAGCAGTTCTTC. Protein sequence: CASSSRDRGHNEQFF.

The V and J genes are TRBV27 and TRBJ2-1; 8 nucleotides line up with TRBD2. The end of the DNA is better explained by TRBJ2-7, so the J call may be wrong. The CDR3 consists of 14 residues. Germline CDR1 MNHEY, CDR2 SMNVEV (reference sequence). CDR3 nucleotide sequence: TGTGCCAGCAGTGCTGGCGGGAGGTCCAGAGAGCAGTACTTC. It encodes CASSAGGRSREQYF.